These 25 T cell receptor beta chains share one sample of origin, sequenced in a study of T cell responses to AZD1222 COVID-19 vaccine. TCRdb keeps only in-frame clones here, not all; method: immunoSEQ multiplex PCR. This table has 100,000 to 140,000 clones, about 90% appearing once. The source was peripheral blood, collected 28 days after the second AZD1222 dose. These TCRs come from an adult who received the AZD1222 COVID-19 vaccine.

The V gene is TRBV19, the J gene TRBJ2-1; TRBD2 matches at 8 bases. The V gene's germline CDR1 is LNHDA and CDR2 SQIVND (reference sequence). The J segment lost 2 bases and the V segment lost 5 bases, leaving 5 bases of the junction unmatched. This CDR3 contains 15 residues. The CDR3 DNA sequence: TGTGCCAGTAGTGGTAGCGGGGTGGCCTACAATGAGCAGTTCTTC. Translating gives CASSGSGVAYNEQFF. The entire variable domain, with the rest obtained from reference TRBV19 and TRBJ2-1, is as follows: DGGITQSPKYLFRKEGQNVTLSCEQNLNHDAMYWYRQDPGQGLRLIYYSQIVNDFQKGDIAEGYSVSREKKESFPLTVTSAQKNPTAFYLCASSGSGVAYNEQFFGPGTRLTVL.

The rearrangement joins TRBV11-2 to TRBJ2-3, with 10 positions matching TRBD2. The V segment lost 6 bases and the J segment 2 bases; nucleotides outside the gene matches: 11. The CDR3 has 17 residues. The germline CDR1 and CDR2 sequences are SGHAT and FQNNGV. This CDR3 reads CASRAPGLATITDTQYF. The CDR3 DNA reads as TGTGCCAGCAGGGCTCCGGGACTAGCGACTATCACAGATACGCAGTATTTT.

This clone was detected only once. The rearrangement links TRBV12-5 to TRBJ2-3, with D perhaps matching TRBD1 (5 bases). Germline CDR1 is LGHNT and CDR2 is FRNRAP. This CDR3 is 17 amino acids long. The V end lost 0 bases, the J end lost 4 bases, and 17 bases lay between the germline ends. The CDR3 nucleotides read TGTGCTAGTGGTTTGGTAGGAAGGGGCGTGGGTCCAGATACGCAGTATTTT. Residues: CASGLVGRGVGPDTQYF. Full variable domain (remainder filled in from reference TRBV12-5 and TRBJ2-3): DARVTQTPRHKVTEMGQEVTMRCQPILGHNTVFWYRQTMMQGLELLAYFRNRAPLDDSGMPKDRFSAEMPDATLATLKIQPSEPRDSAVYFCASGLVGRGVGPDTQYFGPGTRLTVL.

The chain employs TRBV21-1 and TRBJ2-5; TRBD2, the D gene given by the table, was not confirmed from the DNA. TRBV21-1 is designated a pseudogene. The CDR3 contains 16 residues. CDR3 DNA: TGTGCCAGCAGCAAAGTGCAGCGGGGGTTCCAAGAGACCCAGTACTTC. Its translation is CASSKVQRGFQETQYF.

The chain carries TRBV19 and TRBJ1-1, with 7 positions matching TRBD1. V was clipped by 4 bases and J by 2 bases; unmatched bases: 1. CDR1 LNHDA and CDR2 SQIVND come from the germline V gene (reference sequence). The CDR3 is 13 amino acids. Here the CDR3 reads CASSNRGNTEAFF. CDR3 in DNA: TGTGCCAGTAGTAACAGGGGAAACACTGAAGCTTTCTTT.

The chain carries TRBV18 and TRBJ2-7; D is perhaps TRBD1 (6 bases). Trimming shortened V by 4 bases and J by 0 bases, and 25 bases separated the two germline ends. The CDR3 contains 19 residues. Looked up from germline, CDR1 is KGHSH and CDR2 is LQKENI. The CDR3 DNA sequence: TGTGCCAGCTCACTAAGACAGGTCATAGGGAGCGCAAACTCCTACGAGCAGTACTTC. This sequence encodes CASSLRQVIGSANSYEQYF.

The chain has TRBV28 and TRBJ1-5; TRBD1 is a possible D gene (5 bases). Germline V CDR1 and CDR2: MDHEN, SYDVKM. The V gene lost 0 bases and the J gene lost 7 bases, with 16 bases spanning the gap. This CDR3 comprises 16 residues. The CDR3 protein is CASSLWMGEIPQPQHF. The CDR3 region has the DNA TGTGCCAGCAGTTTATGGATGGGGGAAATCCCCCAGCCCCAGCATTTT.

The CDR3 loop reads CASSRLARAFF. The CDR3 DNA is TGTGCCAGCAGTCGCCTGGCTAGGGCTTTCTTT. This rearrangement joins TRBV2 to TRBJ1-1; D is ambiguous. Germline V lookup: CDR1 SNHLY, CDR2 FYNNEI. The CDR3 loop spans 11 amino acids. Trimming cost V 5 bases and J 11 bases, with 12 bases left between them.

This sequence joins TRBV6-6 and TRBJ1-4, with 7 bases matching TRBD1. The CDR3 sequence is 16 residues long. The germline V gene encodes CDR1 MNHNY and CDR2 SVGAGI (reference sequence). With 6 bases clipped from V and 0 bases from J, the junction kept 7 bases outside the gene matches. For the CDR3, the DNA is TGTGCCAGCAGGATACAGGGGTCACCAACTAATGAAAAACTGTTTTTT. As protein: CASRIQGSPTNEKLFF.

V usage is TRBV3-1 (or the pseudogene TRBV3-2) and J usage is TRBJ1-1, with no clear D. Germline V gene lookup returns CDR1 LGHDT and CDR2 YNNKEL (reference sequence). V was clipped by 1 base and J by 1 base, with 7 bases between them. The CDR3 is 14 amino acids. The CDR3 DNA reads TGTGCCAGCAGCCAAGGTCTTGGGAACACTGAAGCTTTCTTT. It encodes CASSQGLGNTEAFF.

The chain's CDR3 is CASSPGQGVGGYTF. The CDR3 DNA sequence: TGTGCCAGCAGCCCCGGGCAGGGCGTTGGGGGCTACACCTTC. This chain links TRBV7-3 with TRBJ1-2; a weak D match, TRBD1 (5 bases). CDR3 size: 14 residues. The V and J ends lost 5 bases and 8 bases respectively, with 18 bases between them. Germline assignment: CDR1 SGHTA and CDR2 FQGTGA.

V and J are TRBV28 and TRBJ2-3, with 9 nucleotides matching TRBD2. The V gene end was trimmed by 5 bases and the J gene end by 7 bases; junction bases not matched to a gene: 10. The CDR3 spans 15 residues. The germline V gene encodes CDR1 MDHEN and CDR2 SYDVKM. Here the CDR3 reads CASSEGLATPHTQYF. CDR3 bases: TGTGCCAGCAGTGAGGGACTAGCTACCCCACATACGCAGTATTTT.

This chain uses TRBV11-2 with TRBJ2-2, with D possibly being TRBD1 or TRBD2 (5 bases each). This CDR3 is built from 15 residues. V lost 6 bases and J 4 bases, leaving 15 bases between the germline ends. Per germline, CDR1 SGHAT and CDR2 FQNNGV. CDR3 DNA sequence: TGTGCCAGCAGTTTGTGGAATGGGGGCACCGGGGAGCTGTTTTTT. Translated: CASSLWNGGTGELFF.

This chain joins TRBV27 and TRBJ1-1, with no clear D. The germline CDR1 and CDR2 sequences are MNHEY and SMNVEV (reference sequence). V lost 4 bases and J 0 bases, leaving 9 bases between the germline ends. The CDR3 contains 14 residues. The CDR3: CASSYANMNTEAFF. DNA for the CDR3: TGTGCCAGCAGTTACGCAAACATGAACACTGAAGCTTTCTTT.

This chain connects TRBV11-2 to TRBJ1-1, with TRBD1 as a possible D gene (6 bases). V lost 5 bases, J lost 2 bases, and 9 bases lay in between. The CDR3 covers 13 residues. Germline-derived CDR1 and CDR2 are SGHAT and FQNNGV. The CDR3 reads CASSTGINTEAFF. The CDR3 coding sequence is TGTGCCAGCAGCACAGGGATTAACACTGAAGCTTTCTTT.

The J gene is TRBJ2-5, the V gene TRBV7-9; possibly TRBD1 or TRBD2 for D (6 bases each). The germline V gene encodes CDR1 SEHNR and CDR2 FQNEAQ (reference sequence). Between the trimmed V and J ends, which lost 6 bases and 4 bases, there was a span of 15 bases. There are 14 residues in the CDR3. CDR3 sequence (DNA): TGTGCCAGCAGGCTCGGAGGGGGAACAGAGACCCAGTACTTC. This translates into CASRLGGGTETQYF.

The chain combines TRBV15 with TRBJ1-6; D is perhaps TRBD1 (5 bases). Germline values: CDR1 LNHNV, CDR2 YYDKDF (reference sequence). V dropped 3 bases and J dropped 9 bases, with 15 bases sitting between them. This CDR3 comprises 15 residues. The CDR3: CATSSSDSRTSPLHF. For the CDR3, the DNA is TGTGCCACCAGCAGTAGTGACAGCCGGACTTCACCCCTCCACTTT.

The chain joins TRBV6-6 to TRBJ2-7; TRBD1 matches 7 bases. After removal of 2 bases from V and 0 bases from J, the junction contained 4 bases not matched to a gene. The V gene's germline CDR1 is MNHNY and CDR2 SVGAGI (reference sequence). The CDR3 is made up of 15 amino acids. The CDR3 bases are TGTGCCAGCAGTTACCTGACAGGGATCTCCTACGAGCAGTACTTC. Translated, it gives CASSYLTGISYEQYF.

This chain links TRBV5-1 with TRBJ1-2; 7 positions match TRBD1. Germline values: CDR1 SGHRS, CDR2 YFSETQ. V shed 0 bases and J 2 bases; nucleotides not matched to a gene: 1. The CDR3 length is 14 residues. The CDR3 loop is CASSLGGGNYGYTF. The CDR3 DNA reads TGCGCCAGCAGCTTGGGAGGGGGCAACTATGGCTACACCTTC.

The gene calls are TRBV5-8 and TRBJ1-1; D is possibly TRBD1 (6 bases). Germline CDR1 and CDR2: SGHTS and YDEGEE. The V and J ends lost 0 bases and 5 bases respectively, with 11 bases between them. The CDR3 loop spans 14 amino acids. The CDR3, as DNA: TGTGCCAGCAGCTTGGCGGGGGGCCGGACTGAAGCTTTCTTT. This encodes CASSLAGGRTEAFF.

CDR3 sequence (DNA): TGTGCCAGCAAACCTCGGGGACTGCCAGCCTACGAGCAGTACTTC. Translating it yields CASKPRGLPAYEQYF. V gene TRBV6-5 combines with J gene TRBJ2-7, with D tentatively TRBD2 (6 bases). The CDR3 totals 15 residues. V was pared by 7 bases and J by 2 bases, with 18 bases between. CDR1 is MNHEY, CDR2 SVGAGI, per germline.

The rearrangement links TRBV5-1 to TRBJ2-2, with D possibly matching TRBD1 (6 bases). The germline gives CDR1 SGHRS, CDR2 YFSETQ. V dropped 4 bases and J dropped 7 bases, with 11 bases sitting between them. The CDR3 has 13 residues. DNA of the CDR3: TGCGCCAGCAGCCAGGGGTTGGACGGGGAGCTGTTTTTT. Protein: CASSQGLDGELFF.

This sequence joins TRBV3-1 (or the pseudogene TRBV3-2) and TRBJ2-7, with TRBD2 matching over 7 bases. The germline V gene has CDR1 LGHDT and CDR2 YNNKEL (reference sequence). CDR3 size: 13 residues. V lost 5 bases, J lost 2 bases, and 3 bases stayed unmatched. CDR3 loop: CASSIGLAYEQYF. CDR3 nucleotides: TGTGCCAGCAGCATCGGACTAGCCTACGAGCAGTACTTC.

This chain connects TRBV28 to TRBJ1-4, with D possibly being TRBD1 (6 bases). The germline V gene has CDR1 MDHEN and CDR2 SYDVKM. V was clipped by 5 bases and J by 3 bases, with 13 bases between them. CDR3 length: 15 residues. CDR3 in amino acids: CASSTTGSANEKLFF. In nucleotides, the CDR3 is TGTGCCAGCAGTACCACAGGGTCGGCTAATGAAAAACTGTTTTTT. Using reference TRBV28 and TRBJ1-4 for the parts outside the CDR3, the full variable domain is DVKVTQSSRYLVKRTGEKVFLECVQDMDHENMFWYRQDPGLGLRLIYFSYDVKMKEKGDIPEGYSVSREKKERFSLILESASTNQTSMYLCASSTTGSANEKLFFGSGTQLSVL.

The chain recombines TRBV4-1 with TRBJ1-2; D not certain. Germline V gene sequence: CDR1 MGHRA, CDR2 YSYEKL. CDR3 length: 16 amino acids. The germline V and J ends were trimmed by 0 bases and 8 bases, with 19 bases remaining between them. The CDR3 reads CASSQEPGNTWVGYTF. DNA of the CDR3: TGCGCCAGCAGCCAAGAACCTGGGAACACTTGGGTGGGCTACACCTTC.